A selection of T cell receptor beta chains follows, all from one sample in a study of T-cell memory formation after mild COVID-19. From the 5' RACE reads, TCRdb called clonotypes with MiXCR, one entry per CDR3 protein. This sample has around 320,000 distinct CDR3 sequences, with just under 20% found just once. The specimen was PBMCs or a T cell subset sorted from them (not recorded which). Source of these receptors: a young man who had mild COVID-19 (a few samples of this study predate the infection). Cell type and time point are not known. CDR3s include the opening cysteine and the closing phenylalanine or tryptophan. The D gene is left open where the match is weak. Some rows have no size entry. The others give once, few or many, or a class for an expanded clone.

CDR3: CASSLGSGTTSPLHF; DNA: TGTGCCAGCAGCTTAGGCTCCGGGACTACTTCACCCCTCCACTTT; D: NA; J: TRBJ1-6; V: TRBV7-2; size: many
CDR3: CSARGQAGGTDTQYF; DNA: TGCAGTGCTAGGGGTCAAGCTGGGGGCACAGATACGCAGTATTTT; D: NA; J: TRBJ2-3; V: TRBV20-1; size: NA
CDR3: CASSPVFSNQPQHF; DNA: TGCGCCAGCAGCCCCGTTTTCTCCAATCAGCCCCAGCATTTT; D: NA; J: TRBJ1-5; V: TRBV23-1; size: NA
CDR3: CASSFGISTDTQYF; DNA: TGTGCCAGCAGTTTTGGTATATCCACAGATACGCAGTATTTT; D: NA; J: TRBJ2-3; V: TRBV12-3/TRBV12-4; size: NA
CDR3: CSAQDGWNTEAFF; DNA: TGCAGTGCTCAGGACGGATGGAACACTGAAGCTTTCTTT; D: NA; J: TRBJ1-1; V: TRBV20-1; size: few
CDR3: CASSLRRGASSDTQYF; DNA: TGTGCCAGCAGCTTAAGGAGGGGCGCGAGCTCAGATACGCAGTATTTT; D: NA; J: TRBJ2-3; V: TRBV11-2; size: many
CDR3: CASKVEDSPLHF; DNA: TGCGCCAGCAAGGTCGAGGATTCACCCCTCCACTTT; D: NA; J: TRBJ1-6; V: TRBV5-1; size: few
CDR3: CATGVGTEAFF; DNA: TGTGCCACCGGGGTAGGCACTGAAGCTTTCTTT; D: NA; J: TRBJ1-1; V: TRBV6-6; size: few
CDR3: CASSYSGRSDTEAFF; DNA: TGTGCCAGCAGTTACTCTGGCAGAAGTGACACTGAAGCTTTCTTT; D: NA; J: TRBJ1-1; V: TRBV6-5; size: NA
CDR3: CASSPTFGQETQYF; DNA: TGTGCCAGCAGCCCGACATTCGGTCAAGAGACCCAGTACTTC; D: NA; J: TRBJ2-5; V: TRBV6-6; size: few
CDR3: CASSLAPGGETQYF; DNA: TGCGCCAGCAGCTTGGCCCCCGGGGGAGAGACCCAGTACTTC; D: NA; J: TRBJ2-5; V: TRBV5-1; size: few
CDR3: CASSLHPGQGGNEQYF; DNA: TGTGCCAGCAGCCTACACCCGGGACAGGGTGGCAACGAGCAGTACTTC; D: TRBD1; J: TRBJ2-7; V: TRBV4-2; size: once
CDR3: CASSEEWGKQGNNEQFF; DNA: TGCGCCAGCAGTGAAGAGTGGGGGAAACAGGGGAACAATGAGCAGTTCTTC; D: TRBD1; J: TRBJ2-1; V: TRBV10-1; size: NA
CDR3: CASSYSGGPLFF; DNA: TGTGCCAGCAGCTACTCGGGGGGGCCTCTGTTCTTC; D: TRBD2; J: TRBJ2-1; V: TRBV11-3; size: many
CDR3: CASSLTGRTEAFF; DNA: TGTGCCAGCAGTTTGACAGGGCGGACTGAAGCTTTCTTT; D: TRBD1; J: TRBJ1-1; V: TRBV12-3/TRBV12-4; size: many
CDR3: CASRAGEVGELFF; DNA: TGTGCCAGCCGGGCAGGGGAGGTCGGGGAGCTGTTTTTT; D: NA; J: TRBJ2-2; V: TRBV7-3; size: NA
CDR3: CASSLEWSNEKLFF; DNA: TGTGCCAGCAGCTTAGAGTGGTCTAATGAAAAACTGTTTTTT; D: NA; J: TRBJ1-4; V: TRBV7-6; size: NA
CDR3: CASSQETASYNEQFF; DNA: TGCGCCAGCAGCCAAGAAACGGCCTCCTACAATGAGCAGTTCTTC; D: NA; J: TRBJ2-1; V: TRBV4-3; size: NA
CDR3: CASSPPGGWGETQYF; DNA: TGTGCCAGCAGTCCGCCAGGGGGCTGGGGAGAGACCCAGTACTTC; D: TRBD1; J: TRBJ2-5; V: TRBV5-4; size: NA
CDR3: CSAAGQLNTEAFF; DNA: TGCAGTGCGGCGGGACAGCTGAACACTGAAGCTTTCTTT; D: TRBD1; J: TRBJ1-1; V: TRBV20-1; size: few
CDR3: CASTQEGQGQTEAFF; DNA: TGTGCCAGCACCCAAGAGGGACAGGGGCAAACTGAAGCTTTCTTT; D: TRBD1; J: TRBJ1-1; V: TRBV2; size: NA
CDR3: CASSSQGAGSEQYF; DNA: TGTGCCAGCAGCTCCCAGGGGGCGGGGTCCGAGCAGTACTTC; D: TRBD1; J: TRBJ2-7; V: TRBV7-8; size: many
CDR3: CATSDAQGDYGYTF; DNA: TGTGCCACCAGTGATGCACAGGGAGACTATGGCTACACCTTC; D: NA; J: TRBJ1-2; V: TRBV24-1; size: NA
CDR3: CASRGGQGSTDTQYF; DNA: TGTGCCAGCAGGGGGGGACAGGGAAGCACAGATACGCAGTATTTT; D: TRBD1; J: TRBJ2-3; V: TRBV28; size: few
CDR3: CSVSGEKLFF; DNA: TGCAGCGTTTCGGGTGAAAAACTGTTTTTT; D: NA; J: TRBJ1-4; V: TRBV29-1; size: few